This T cell receptor (beta chain) was obtained from a study of human T cells and chemical hapten exposure. This clonotype was seen a few times. The antigen is unknown. The time point: patch test 2, 6 weeks after DPC sensitization. The treatment was: therapeutic diphenylcyclopropenone sensitization with weekly scalp DPC. TCRdb independently ran MiXCR on the RACE reads; one entry per CDR3 protein. The table has about 400,000 distinct CDR3 sequences, about 6.3% seen once. Study findings and constraints: Since the donors had alopecia, their immune response may not be the same as that of healthy people.

The sample here was whole blood, taken in connection with sensitization to the hapten diphenylcyclopropenone (DPC). This receptor was identified in a woman between 18 and 30 years old with alopecia areata. Some clones in this sample may be carry-over from other donors' samples.

The CDR3 DNA follows: TGTGCCAGCAGCCCGGGACAGGACCAATTTAATGAGCAGTTCTTC. Translating gives CASSPGQDQFNEQFF. The rearrangement uses TRBV3-1 and TRBJ2-1; 8 bases fit TRBD1. The length of the CDR3 is 15 residues. Losses at the gene ends were 4 bases for V and 7 bases for J; bases not matched to a gene: 9. Germline CDR1 is LGHDT and CDR2 is YNNKEL (reference sequence).